This T cell receptor beta chain is drawn from a study of CXCR3-negative and CXCR3-positive naive CD8 T cells. UMI-labeled TRB cDNA libraries were prepared by 5' RACE. TCRdb reprocessed the 5' RACE reads; each CDR3 protein has one entry and no DNA is given. This listing includes about 45,000 distinct CDR3 sequences. The clonotype originates from a human donor in good health. Some clones in this sample may be carry-over from other donors' samples. Sequencing input: memory CD8+ T cells from blood.

The chain's CDR3 is CASSQSDRGFNYAEQYF. The genes are TRBV14 and TRBJ2-7; without DNA, the TCRdb call of TRBD1 cannot be checked. Germline V gene data show CDR1 as SGHDN and CDR2 as FVKESK. This CDR3 has 17 amino acids.